The 19 T cell receptor beta chains below come from one sample, sequenced in a study of blood T cell repertoires in COVID-19. Data came from immunoSEQ multiplex PCR; TCRdb stores just in-frame clones and leaves some out. The profile shows 330,000 or so clones, approximately 86% of them singletons. The sample taken for sequencing was peripheral blood. These receptors were taken from a man under 40 with COVID-19, enrolled during active disease.

This rearrangement joins TRBV6-5 to TRBJ1-4; TRBD1 matches 9 bases. The germline V gene has CDR1 MNHEY and CDR2 SVGAGI. Trimming at V came to 7 bases and at J to 11 bases, leaving 8 bases not matched to a gene. This CDR3 is 13 amino acids long. CDR3 sequence reads: CASKLRDREKLFF. The CDR3 DNA is TGTGCCAGCAAGTTGAGGGACAGGGAGAAACTGTTTTTT.

The gene calls are TRBV5-1 and TRBJ2-5, with 13 bases aligning to TRBD2. The CDR3 covers 17 residues. Germline CDR1 is SGHRS and CDR2 is YFSETQ. The J segment lost 2 bases and the V segment lost 0 bases, leaving 4 bases of the junction unmatched. CDR3 in DNA: TGCGCCAGCAGCTTGGGCCTACTAGCGGGGGGGCAAGAGACCCAGTACTTC. Amino acid sequence: CASSLGLLAGGQETQYF. Variable domain in full (rest from reference TRBV5-1 and TRBJ2-5): KAGVTQTPRYLIKTRGQQVTLSCSPISGHRSVSWYQQTPGQGLQFLFEYFSETQRNKGNFPGRFSGRQFSNSRSEMNVSTLELGDSALYLCASSLGLLAGGQETQYFGPGTRLLVL.

This clone was counted a single time. This chain connects TRBV30 to TRBJ1-5; tentative D call: TRBD1 (5 bases). Trimming removed 3 bases at V and 0 bases at J, with 15 bases between. Per germline, CDR1 GTSNPN and CDR2 SVGIG (reference sequence). The CDR3 sequence is 16 residues long. The CDR3 region is CAWSARGFSSNQPQHF. The DNA of the CDR3 is TGTGCCTGGAGCGCTAGGGGTTTTAGTAGCAATCAGCCCCAGCATTTT.

CDR3 residues: CASRRGQTTRYTF. The CDR3 nucleotides are TGTGCCAGCAGAAGGGGACAGACGACTCGGTACACCTTC. V gene TRBV5-4 combines with J gene TRBJ1-2; TRBD1 matches at 7 bases. Germline V gene sequence: CDR1 SGHNT, CDR2 YYREEE (reference sequence). The V segment lost 5 bases and the J segment 11 bases; nucleotides outside the gene matches: 12. The CDR3 is made up of 13 amino acids.

This chain uses TRBV7-9 with TRBJ1-2; 9 bases are shared with TRBD1. Trimming at V came to 3 bases and at J to 5 bases, leaving 1 base not matched to a gene. The CDR3 consists of 13 residues. Germline V gene data show CDR1 as SEHNR and CDR2 as FQNEAQ (reference sequence). The CDR3 protein is CASSFGTGYGYTF. In nucleotides, the CDR3 is TGTGCCAGCAGCTTCGGGACAGGGTATGGCTACACCTTC.

V usage is TRBV6-5 and J usage is TRBJ2-7; D possibly corresponds to TRBD1 (6 bases). In germline, CDR1 is MNHEY, CDR2 SVGAGI. The CDR3 sequence is 14 residues long. The ends were cut back, 4 bases at V and 2 bases at J, with 12 bases in the middle. The CDR3 DNA follows: TGTGCCAGCAGTTCCGACAGGAGCCCCTACGAGCAGTACTTC. This encodes CASSSDRSPYEQYF.

The gene calls are TRBV7-9 and TRBJ1-2; a possible D gene is TRBD1 (6 bases). V dropped 2 bases and J dropped 5 bases, with 15 bases sitting between them. The CDR3 has 15 residues. Germline V lookup: CDR1 SEHNR, CDR2 FQNEAQ (reference sequence). The CDR3 spells CASSLQATGSYGYTF. CDR3 bases: TGTGCCAGCAGCTTACAAGCAACAGGGTCTTATGGCTACACCTTC.

Here the CDR3 reads CASSSGTRKAGELFF. CDR3 nucleotide sequence: TGTGCCAGCAGCTCCGGGACTAGAAAGGCCGGGGAGCTGTTTTTT. This chain uses TRBV7-2 with TRBJ2-2; 8 bases map to TRBD2. The junction had 7 bases not matched to a gene; V was cut back by 4 bases and J by 6 bases. Germline V gene data show CDR1 as SGHTA and CDR2 as FQGNSA. CDR3 length: 15 residues.

V and J are TRBV5-1 and TRBJ2-7, with TRBD1 matching over 7 bases. Germline V gene lookup returns CDR1 SGHRS and CDR2 YFSETQ. With V trimmed by 0 bases and J by 4 bases, 7 bases remained unmatched. CDR3 size: 15 residues. The CDR3 DNA is TGCGCCAGCAGCTTGGAACAGGGGATTCGGTACGAGCAGTACTTC. Encoded protein: CASSLEQGIRYEQYF.

The chain recombines TRBV5-1 with TRBJ2-3; D is perhaps TRBD1 (5 bases). V dropped 4 bases and J dropped 1 base, with 16 bases sitting between them. CDR3 length: 16 amino acids. Per the germline V gene, CDR1 is SGHRS and CDR2 is YFSETQ. The CDR3 DNA reads as TGCGCCAGCAGCCCTATAGAAGGGGTAGGCACAGATACGCAGTATTTT. Amino acid sequence: CASSPIEGVGTDTQYF.

The V call is TRBV12-3 or TRBV12-4, the J call TRBJ2-1; 8 bases are a match to TRBD1. Trimming removed 7 bases from V and 10 bases from J; junction bases left unmatched: 6. The CDR3 extends over 12 amino acids. The CDR3 nucleotides are TGTGCCAGCAACCCGGACAGGGCCGAGCAGTTCTTC. Amino acid sequence: CASNPDRAEQFF.

CDR3 DNA sequence: TGCGCCAGCAGCCAAGAAGAGTTCTCACCCAATGAGCAGTTCTTC. Its protein is CASSQEEFSPNEQFF. The chain couples TRBV4-3 to TRBJ2-1, with unresolved D. Germline loops: CDR1 LGHNA, CDR2 YSLEER. Trimming took 0 bases from V and 6 from J, leaving 12 bases between them. CDR3 length equals 15 residues.

The genes are TRBV4-3 and TRBJ1-3; D gene unclear. The CDR3 sequence is 18 residues long. Germline CDR1 reads LGHNA; CDR2 reads YSLEER. The V end was cut by 0 bases, the J end by 0 bases, with 15 bases between. CDR3 in DNA: TGCGCCAGCAGCCAAGAGCTACGGTACGCATTCTCTGGAAACACCATATATTTT. This codes for CASSQELRYAFSGNTIYF.

V and J are TRBV1 and TRBJ2-5; the D call in the table, TRBD2, was not verified against the DNA. TRBV1 is noted as a pseudogene. The CDR3 contains 21 residues. The CDR3: CTSSQDRLVSGDPYPKETQYF. As DNA, the CDR3 is TGCACCAGCAGCCAAGATCGGTTAGTAAGCGGAGACCCTTACCCAAAAGAGACCCAGTACTTC.

V usage is TRBV2 and J usage is TRBJ1-6, with TRBD1 as a possible D gene (5 bases). Trimming took 8 bases from V and 5 from J, leaving 7 bases between them. Germline V gene sequence: CDR1 SNHLY, CDR2 FYNNEI. This CDR3 has 12 residues. CDR3 residues: CASVQDNSPLHF. CDR3 nucleotide sequence: TGTGCCAGCGTACAGGATAATTCACCCCTCCACTTT. The variable domain in full, with the rest retrieved from reference TRBV2 and TRBJ1-6, is EPEVTQTPSHQVTQMGQEVILRCVPISNHLYFYWYRQILGQKVEFLVSFYNNEISEKSEIFDDQFSVERPDGSNFTLKIRSTKLEDSAMYFCASVQDNSPLHFGNGTRLTVT.

The V and J genes are TRBV4-1 and TRBJ1-2; tentative D call: TRBD1 (5 bases). V was clipped by 4 bases and J by 2 bases, with 17 bases between them. CDR3 length: 16 amino acids. Germline-derived CDR1 and CDR2 are MGHRA and YSYEKL. DNA for the CDR3: TGCGCCAGCAGCCCCCCCGGGGGGGTCGACAACTATGGCTACACCTTC. Its protein product is CASSPPGGVDNYGYTF.

The sample holds one count of this clone. The chain recombines TRBV5-4 with TRBJ1-1; D may be TRBD1 (6 bases). This CDR3 has 14 residues. CDR1 is SGHNT, CDR2 YYREEE, per germline (reference sequence). Trimming left V 4 bases short and J 1 base short, with 11 bases between. The CDR3 nucleotides read TGTGCCAGCAGCCCTCGGACAGCGAACACTGAAGCTTTCTTT. Protein product: CASSPRTANTEAFF.

The rearrangement uses TRBV19 and TRBJ1-6, with D hard to call. There are 15 residues in the CDR3. V lost 0 bases and J 0 bases, leaving 3 bases between the germline ends. CDR1 is LNHDA and CDR2 is SQIVND in the germline V gene (reference sequence). The CDR3 region is CASSIESSYNSPLHF. The CDR3 bases are TGTGCCAGTAGTATAGAGAGCTCCTATAATTCACCCCTCCACTTT. The full variable domain, with the rest looked up from reference TRBV19 and TRBJ1-6, is DGGITQSPKYLFRKEGQNVTLSCEQNLNHDAMYWYRQDPGQGLRLIYYSQIVNDFQKGDIAEGYSVSREKKESFPLTVTSAQKNPTAFYLCASSIESSYNSPLHFGNGTRLTVT.

Worth noting for this clone: The same CDR3 is also encoded by other DNA sequences in this sample. The J gene is TRBJ2-1, the V gene TRBV12-3 or TRBV12-4; unclear D gene. Trimming took 2 bases from V and 8 from J, leaving 4 bases between them. The CDR3 has 11 residues. The CDR3 sequence is CASSLRDEQFF. The DNA of the CDR3 is TGTGCCAGCAGTTTACGGGATGAGCAGTTCTTC.